The sequence of this T cell receptor beta chain was determined in a study of blood T cell repertoires in COVID-19. The V gene end was trimmed by 5 bases and the J gene end by 2 bases; junction bases not matched to a gene: 2. Per germline, CDR1 MNHEY and CDR2 SVGAGI. This CDR3 is 14 amino acids long. In the authors' methods: From reference gene primer amplification, estimates of nucleated cell counts were derived. The assay was immunoSEQ multiplex PCR, and TCRdb's table has in-frame clones only and misses some. V, J and clone size are those of that table, while D and trimming were read from the DNA. Of 110,000 to 150,000 clones detected, about nine tenths appear once; the ten largest clones hold less than 4.5%. This clone came up once. Participants, roughly 18 to 90 years old, spanned more than 20 US areas. Each recovered donor of Cohort 3 presented with two negative PCRs, clearance, or symptom resolution.

The receptor was isolated from a man aged 50 to 59 who had recovered from COVID-19. The rearrangement uses TRBV6-5 and TRBJ2-2; 7 bases align to TRBD1. The sample taken for sequencing was PBMCs or T cells enriched from blood (not recorded which). The CDR3 spells CASSRQGNTGELFF. In nucleotides, the CDR3 is TGTGCCAGCAGTCGACAGGGAAACACCGGGGAGCTGTTTTTT.